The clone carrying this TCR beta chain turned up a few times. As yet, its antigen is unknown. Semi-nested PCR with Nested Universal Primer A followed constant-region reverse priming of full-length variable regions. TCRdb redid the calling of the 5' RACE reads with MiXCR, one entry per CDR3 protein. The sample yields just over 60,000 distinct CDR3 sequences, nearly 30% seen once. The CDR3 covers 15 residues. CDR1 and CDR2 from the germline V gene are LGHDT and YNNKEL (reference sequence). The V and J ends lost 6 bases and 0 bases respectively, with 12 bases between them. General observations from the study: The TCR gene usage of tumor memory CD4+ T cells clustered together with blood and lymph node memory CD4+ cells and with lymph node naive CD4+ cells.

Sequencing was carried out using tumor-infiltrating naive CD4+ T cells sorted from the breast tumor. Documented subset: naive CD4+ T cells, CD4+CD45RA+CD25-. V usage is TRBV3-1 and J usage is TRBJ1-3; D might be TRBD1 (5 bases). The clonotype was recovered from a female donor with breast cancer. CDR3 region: CASRRQGLSGNTIYF. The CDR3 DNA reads TGTGCCAGCAGGCGGCAGGGACTCTCTGGAAACACCATATATTTT.